The 32 T cell receptor beta chains reported below all come from one sample, sequenced in a study of blood T cell repertoires in COVID-19. Only in-frame clones appear in the TCRdb table, and some are missing; sequencing was by immunoSEQ multiplex PCR. The sample lists 380,000 or so clones, less than 90% occurring once. The source material was peripheral blood. These receptor sequences come from a woman aged 60 to 75 with COVID-19, enrolled during active disease.

CDR3 DNA sequence: TGTGCCAGCAGCCTAGGACTAGTCCCATCCTCCTACGAGCAGTACTTC. This sequence encodes CASSLGLVPSSYEQYF. The chain recombines TRBV6-2 or TRBV6-3 with TRBJ2-7; 7 positions match TRBD2. The CDR3 runs to 16 residues. V was clipped by 6 bases and J by 0 bases; unmatched bases: 11. CDR1 is MNHEY, CDR2 SVGEGT, per germline.

The chain recombines TRBV7-9 with TRBJ2-7; D perhaps matches TRBD1 (5 bases). Germline V gene sequence: CDR1 SEHNR, CDR2 FQNEAQ (reference sequence). The CDR3 spans 13 residues. Trimming took 5 bases from V and 6 from J, leaving 14 bases between them. For the CDR3, the DNA is TGTGCCAGCAGCCGCAGGGAATTCACCGAGCAGTACTTC. The encoded protein is CASSRREFTEQYF.

The gene calls are TRBV7-2 and TRBJ1-5, with 9 bases lining up with TRBD1. This CDR3 region has 15 residues. The V gene's germline CDR1 is SGHTA and CDR2 FQGNSA. Trimming removed 5 bases from V and 6 bases from J; junction bases left unmatched: 8. The CDR3 nucleotides are TGTGCCAGCAGCATACAGGGGGCAGACGGTCAGCCCCAGCATTTT. Its translation is CASSIQGADGQPQHF. The full variable domain, rest sourced from reference TRBV7-2 and TRBJ1-5, is GAGVSQSPSNKVTEKGKDVELRCDPISGHTALYWYRQSLGQGLEFLIYFQGNSAPDKSGLPSDRFSAERTGGSVSTLTIQRTQQEDSAVYLCASSIQGADGQPQHFGDGTRLSIL.

The CDR3 reads CASTRDVDSLYGYTF. The CDR3, as DNA: TGTGCCAGCACGAGAGATGTTGACAGCCTCTATGGCTACACCTTC. The rearrangement links TRBV4-2 to TRBJ1-2; possible D gene TRBD1, 5 bases. Per germline, CDR1 LGHNA and CDR2 YNFKEQ. Deletions cut 7 bases from V and 4 bases from J, with 19 bases between. This CDR3 spans 15 amino acids.

This rearrangement joins TRBV18 to TRBJ2-1; D might be TRBD2 (6 bases). Germline V gene lookup returns CDR1 KGHSH and CDR2 LQKENI. The CDR3 is 14 residues long. Trimming took 2 bases from V and 4 from J, leaving 9 bases between them. CDR3 sequence (DNA): TGTGCCAGCTCACCAGAGGCGGGGTACAATGAGCAGTTCTTC. Translating gives CASSPEAGYNEQFF.

The chain employs TRBV4-3 and TRBJ1-5; D is uncertain. This CDR3 is 13 amino acids long. Trimming removed 6 bases from V and 11 bases from J, with 17 bases in between. Looked up from germline, CDR1 is LGHNA and CDR2 is YSLEER. Here the CDR3 DNA reads TGCGCCAGCAGTCTCTCCCGGGGTCGGGCCCAGCATTTT. Amino acid sequence: CASSLSRGRAQHF.

The genes are TRBV29-1 and TRBJ2-7, with D maybe TRBD2 (5 bases). Trimming removed 4 bases from V and 5 bases from J, with 6 bases in between. The V gene's germline CDR1 is SQVTM and CDR2 ANQGSEA. The CDR3 extends over 10 amino acids. The CDR3 reads CSVGGNEQYF. CDR3 nucleotide sequence: TGCAGCGTTGGAGGGAACGAGCAGTACTTC.

The chain links TRBV30 to TRBJ1-1; 7 nucleotides align to TRBD1. J gave up 1 base and V 2 bases, and 4 bases lay outside the gene matches. The CDR3 runs to 14 residues. CDR1 and CDR2 (germline): GTSNPN, SVGIG (reference sequence). CDR3 sequence reads: CAWSQTGTNTEAFF. CDR3 bases: TGTGCCTGGAGTCAGACAGGGACGAACACTGAAGCTTTCTTT.

V gene TRBV5-6 combines with J gene TRBJ2-2; no definite D call. Deletions cut 4 bases from V and 6 bases from J, with 19 bases between. CDR3 length: 16 amino acids. CDR1 is SGHDT, CDR2 YYEEEE, per germline. The CDR3 coding sequence is TGTGCCAGCAGCCTCTTGAGAGTCAGGAAGGCCGGGGAGCTGTTTTTT. This codes for CASSLLRVRKAGELFF.

The chain has TRBV3-1 (or the pseudogene TRBV3-2) and TRBJ1-4, with D possibly matching TRBD1 (6 bases). CDR3 length: 15 amino acids. The V end lost 5 bases, the J end lost 3 bases, and 13 bases lay between the germline ends. The germline V gene encodes CDR1 LGHDT and CDR2 YNNKEL (reference sequence). The CDR3 sequence is CASSDRPAANEKLFF. CDR3 DNA sequence: TGTGCCAGCAGCGACAGGCCCGCAGCTAATGAAAAACTGTTTTTT.

There are a few counts of this clone. The chain couples TRBV3-1 (or the pseudogene TRBV3-2) to TRBJ2-7, with TRBD1 matching over 8 bases. CDR1 and CDR2 (germline): LGHDT, YNNKEL (reference sequence). The CDR3 is 17 residues long. The ends lost 5 bases at V and 0 bases at J; junction bases unmatched: 12. The CDR3 sequence is CASSTRPGQGLSYEQYF. The CDR3, as DNA: TGTGCCAGCAGCACCCGGCCTGGACAGGGACTCTCCTACGAGCAGTACTTC.

The V gene is TRBV7-3, the J gene TRBJ2-3; D is ambiguous. Germline V gene lookup returns CDR1 SGHTA and CDR2 FQGTGA. V gave up 4 bases and J gave up 6 bases, with 8 bases separating them. The CDR3 is 12 amino acids. The CDR3 loop is CASSSRRDTQYF. As DNA, the CDR3 is TGTGCCAGCAGCTCCCGCCGGGATACGCAGTATTTT.

To note about this clone: Other DNA variants within this sample encode the same CDR3. This rearrangement joins TRBV5-1 to TRBJ2-5; 8 bases are shared with TRBD1. Germline V gene lookup returns CDR1 SGHRS and CDR2 YFSETQ. V gave up 4 bases and J gave up 2 bases; unmatched junction bases: 4. The length of the CDR3 is 14 residues. The CDR3 nucleotides are TGCGCCAGCAGCCTGGGACAGGTGCAAGAGACCCAGTACTTC. Translated, it gives CASSLGQVQETQYF.

V usage is TRBV7-6 and J usage is TRBJ2-7; the D gene is possibly TRBD1 (6 bases). V dropped 3 bases and J dropped 2 bases, with 14 bases sitting between them. There are 15 residues in the CDR3. The germline V gene encodes CDR1 SGHVS and CDR2 FNYEAQ. This CDR3 reads CASSFYQGHPYEQYF. The CDR3 coding sequence is TGTGCCAGCAGCTTCTACCAGGGGCACCCCTACGAGCAGTACTTC.

The table lists this clone with a few counts. V is TRBV19 and J is TRBJ2-1, with D uncertain. From germline, CDR1 is LNHDA and CDR2 SQIVND (reference sequence). This CDR3 is 13 amino acids long. V was trimmed by 4 bases and J by 5 bases, leaving 9 bases between them. CDR3 in DNA: TGTGCCAGTAGTACAACGGCGGACAATGAGCAGTTCTTC. Encoded protein: CASSTTADNEQFF.

The rearrangement uses TRBV4-3 and TRBJ2-2, with D perhaps TRBD1 (6 bases). Germline V gene data show CDR1 as LGHNA and CDR2 as YSLEER. Trimming pared 1 base from V and 4 bases from J, leaving 16 bases between. The length of the CDR3 is 17 residues. CDR3 nucleotides: TGCGCCAGCAGCCAAGGGGTGGGGGCCCTGGTCACCGGGGAGCTGTTTTTT. Protein: CASSQGVGALVTGELFF.

The chain carries TRBV4-3 and TRBJ2-2; D unresolved. The V end was cut by 2 bases, the J end by 13 bases, with 17 bases between. There are 14 residues in the CDR3. CDR1 and CDR2 from the germline V gene are LGHNA and YSLEER. The CDR3 bases are TGCGCCAGCAGCCAACGTACAGAGCCGGTGGGGCTGTTTTTT. It is translated as CASSQRTEPVGLFF.

This clone was recorded a few times. This chain connects TRBV24-1 to TRBJ1-5; TRBD1 is a possible D gene (6 bases). The CDR3 spans 15 residues. Germline lookup yields CDR1 KGHDR and CDR2 SFDVKD. V gave up 3 bases and J gave up 2 bases, with 10 bases separating them. The chain's CDR3 is CATSDPRTGNQPQHF. CDR3 nucleotide sequence: TGTGCCACCAGTGATCCTCGGACAGGCAATCAGCCCCAGCATTTT.

V and J are TRBV9 and TRBJ2-2; 12 bases align to TRBD1. V lost 2 bases and J lost 5; bases outside the gene matches: 7. CDR1 and CDR2 (germline): SGDLS, YYNGEE. The CDR3 is 17 residues long. The CDR3 DNA reads as TGTGCCAGCAGCGTGGGGACAGGGGGCTTGGTGACCGGGGAGCTGTTTTTT. This translates into CASSVGTGGLVTGELFF.

The chain links TRBV7-2 to TRBJ2-7, with TRBD1 matching 8 bases. There are 15 residues in the CDR3. Germline trimming cut 4 bases from V and 5 bases from J; bases unmatched to any gene: 10. Germline CDR1 and CDR2: SGHTA and FQGNSA. The CDR3 sequence is CASSSWDRNRNEQYF. The CDR3 DNA reads as TGTGCCAGCAGCTCGTGGGACAGGAATAGGAACGAGCAGTACTTC.

The V and J genes are TRBV5-1 and TRBJ2-5; no clear D gene. The CDR3 runs to 12 residues. Germline V gives CDR1 SGHRS, CDR2 YFSETQ. The ends were cut back, 1 base at V and 4 bases at J, with 5 bases in the middle. In nucleotides, the CDR3 is TGCGCCAGCAGCTTGTCGGGAGAGACCCAGTACTTC. This encodes CASSLSGETQYF.

The chain links TRBV7-9 to TRBJ2-7, with TRBD1 as a possible D gene (6 bases). Germline V gives CDR1 SEHNR, CDR2 FQNEAQ (reference sequence). The CDR3 sequence is 16 residues long. Trimming left V 1 base short and J 4 bases short, with 17 bases between. The DNA for the CDR3 is TGTGCCAGCAGCTTAGAGGCAGGGACAACCATTTACGAGCAGTACTTC. Translating gives CASSLEAGTTIYEQYF.

This chain joins TRBV4-2 and TRBJ1-2, with 8 positions matching TRBD1. The V gene's germline CDR1 is LGHNA and CDR2 YNFKEQ. Unmatched junction bases numbered 20, after V lost 2 bases and J lost 12 bases. The CDR3 is 17 amino acids. The CDR3: CASSQSGGGQATMLNTF. The CDR3 DNA reads TGTGCCAGCAGCCAAAGTGGGGGGGGACAGGCAACGATGTTGAACACCTTC.

The gene calls are TRBV11-2 and TRBJ2-7; D may be TRBD2 (5 bases). The CDR3 runs to 16 residues. With 6 bases removed from V and 0 bases from J, the gap between germline ends came to 18 bases. Germline values: CDR1 SGHAT, CDR2 FQNNGV. CDR3: CASRGILRAGSYEQYF. CDR3 coding DNA: TGTGCCAGCAGGGGAATACTGAGGGCGGGCTCCTACGAGCAGTACTTC.

V gene TRBV7-3 combines with J gene TRBJ2-1; 11 nucleotides match TRBD1. Germline CDR1 SGHTA, CDR2 FQGTGA. With 5 bases clipped from V and 4 bases from J, the junction kept 10 bases outside the gene matches. There are 17 residues in the CDR3. The chain's CDR3 is CASSPRTGGSTYNEQFF. DNA for the CDR3: TGTGCCAGCAGCCCGCGGACAGGGGGCTCGACTTACAATGAGCAGTTCTTC.

This clone showed up many times. The chain links TRBV2 to TRBJ2-1; 9 bases are shared with TRBD2. CDR3 size: 12 residues. V dropped 8 bases and J dropped 9; count of bases not matched to a gene: 5. CDR1 SNHLY and CDR2 FYNNEI come from the germline V gene. CDR3 residues: CASRTSVREQFF. As DNA, the CDR3 is TGTGCCAGCCGGACTAGCGTCCGTGAGCAGTTCTTC.

The chain carries TRBV27 and TRBJ1-2, with TRBD1 matching over 11 bases. The CDR3 length is 17 residues. Trimming at V came to 4 bases and at J to 4 bases, leaving 11 bases not matched to a gene. Germline lookup yields CDR1 MNHEY and CDR2 SMNVEV (reference sequence). Here the CDR3 DNA reads TGTGCCAGCAGTTCGCAGGGGGGGACAGGGGGTATCTATGGCTACACCTTC. Translation gives CASSSQGGTGGIYGYTF.

The chain is built from TRBV7-2 and TRBJ2-1; 7 nucleotides match TRBD1. V lost 5 bases, J lost 4 bases, and 8 bases stayed unmatched. Germline CDR1 reads SGHTA; CDR2 reads FQGNSA. The CDR3 has 15 residues. Here the CDR3 reads CASSPRDSLYNEQFF. Written as DNA, the CDR3 is TGTGCCAGCAGCCCTCGGGACAGTCTTTACAATGAGCAGTTCTTC.

The V and J genes are TRBV28 and TRBJ1-4; D is possibly TRBD1 (6 bases). The CDR3 loop spans 15 amino acids. Trimming shortened V by 6 bases and J by 3 bases, and 14 bases separated the two germline ends. Germline CDR1 MDHEN, CDR2 SYDVKM. CDR3 coding DNA: TGTGCCAGCAGCCCGTCGGCAGGGGCTAATGAAAAACTGTTTTTT. It yields the protein CASSPSAGANEKLFF.

The V call is TRBV30, the J call TRBJ1-1, with TRBD1 identical over 7 bases. The V gene end was trimmed by 3 bases and the J gene end by 1 base; junction bases not matched to a gene: 8. This CDR3 has 15 residues. Germline values: CDR1 GTSNPN, CDR2 SVGIG (reference sequence). DNA of the CDR3: TGTGCCTGGAGGGAGGGGACAGTCCAGAACACTGAAGCTTTCTTT. Translation gives CAWREGTVQNTEAFF.

The count of this clone is one. The chain couples TRBV7-2 to TRBJ1-3; D gene uncertain. This CDR3 is built from 15 residues. V shed 3 bases and J shed 7 bases, with 16 bases lying between them. Germline CDR1 and CDR2: SGHTA and FQGNSA. The CDR3 nucleotides are TGTGCCAGCAGCTTGGAGGGCCGACTGCGGAACACCATATATTTT. Translated, it gives CASSLEGRLRNTIYF.

The genes are TRBV9 and TRBJ1-3; D is perhaps TRBD1 (5 bases). This CDR3 contains 17 residues. CDR1 and CDR2 from the germline V gene are SGDLS and YYNGEE. The V end lost 0 bases, the J end lost 0 bases, and 13 bases lay between the germline ends. The CDR3 here is CASSVVAGKNSGNTIYF. CDR3 nucleotides: TGTGCCAGCAGCGTAGTAGCAGGGAAGAACTCTGGAAACACCATATATTTT.